What follows describes a single T cell receptor beta chain. These data are taken from a study of OX40 agonist ivuxolimab in advanced cancers. The data were produced by immunoSEQ multiplex PCR, yet TCRdb's version contains in-frame clones alone and is incomplete. The table shows about 35,000 clones, with about 80% occurring only once. The clonotype comes from an adult with an advanced solid tumor such as melanoma, head and neck, liver or kidney cancer. The sequencing here drew on CD4+ or CD8+ T cells sorted from blood, taken in a trial of the OX40 agonist ivuxolimab.

The CDR3 sequence is CASSLVPPGNYGYTF. The CDR3 DNA reads as TGTGCCAGCAGCTTGGTTCCTCCGGGGAACTATGGCTACACCTTC. J is TRBJ1-2 and V is TRBV5-6; D not resolved. The CDR3 has 15 amino acids. Per germline, CDR1 SGHDT and CDR2 YYEEEE. V was clipped by 0 bases and J by 2 bases, with 11 bases between them.